The present T cell receptor beta chain was sequenced within a study of T-cell reconstitution after alpha-beta-depleted transplantation in children. Unique molecular identifiers were incorporated into the prepared TCRbeta library. MiXCR, run by TCRdb on the PCR reads, gives a single entry per CDR3 protein. Of hundreds of thousands of distinct CDR3 sequences in the sample, 10% to 15% are singletons; the top ten hold around 2%. The junction had 10 bases not matched to a gene; V was cut back by 10 bases and J by 4 bases. CDR3 length equals 13 residues. CDR1 is MNHEY, CDR2 SVGEGT, per germline. V gene TRBV6-2 or TRBV6-3 combines with J gene TRBJ2-7, with TRBD1 matching over 7 bases. The sample here was PBMCs, mostly from graft donor cells, taken 360 days after TCRalphabeta/CD19-depleted stem cell transplant. This clonotype was obtained from a male patient under 18 who had a stem cell transplant for acute myeloid leukemia, so the T cells may come from the graft donor. The CDR3 nucleotides read TGTGCCATCTTCGACAGGGCGAAATACGAGCAGTACTTC. Translating gives CAIFDRAKYEQYF.